These 6 T cell receptor beta chains were sequenced from one sample in a study of cytomegalovirus exposure and HLA in healthy donors. PCR used 60 Vbeta primers and 13 Jbeta primers. Assay: immunoSEQ multiplex PCR; the TCRdb copy retains only in-frame clones and omits some. The data show about 150,000 clones, approximately 82% seen once. The material sequenced was PBMCs. The receptors were sampled from a man aged 40-55 years in good health and CMV-seronegative.

The chain joins TRBV5-1 to TRBJ1-5, with TRBD1 as a possible D gene (5 bases). V dropped 1 base and J dropped 1 base, with 9 bases sitting between them. This CDR3 region has 15 residues. Germline CDR1 SGHRS, CDR2 YFSETQ. DNA of the CDR3: TGCGCCAGCAGCTTGCAGGGAGGCAGCAATCAGCCCCAGCATTTT. As protein: CASSLQGGSNQPQHF.

The V call is TRBV7-2, the J call TRBJ1-1; no definite D call. CDR1 SGHTA and CDR2 FQGNSA come from the germline V gene. V dropped 5 bases and J dropped 2 bases, with 9 bases sitting between them. The length of the CDR3 is 13 residues. The CDR3 DNA is TGTGCCAGCAGCCTGGGAGCCAACACTGAAGCTTTCTTT. Its protein is CASSLGANTEAFF.

The rearrangement joins TRBV11-2 to TRBJ2-7; D call uncertain. The CDR3 runs 13 residues. V dropped 0 bases and J dropped 3 bases, with 6 bases sitting between them. Germline V gene sequence: CDR1 SGHAT, CDR2 FQNNGV. This chain's CDR3 is CASSLELSYEQYF. The CDR3 DNA follows: TGTGCCAGCAGCTTAGAACTGAGCTACGAGCAGTACTTC.

This chain joins TRBV28 and TRBJ1-5; D is ambiguous. This CDR3 is 13 amino acids long. Germline CDR1 is MDHEN and CDR2 is SYDVKM. V lost 5 bases and J 8 bases, leaving 13 bases between the germline ends. CDR3 in amino acids: CASSPAQFKPQHF. Written as DNA, the CDR3 is TGTGCCAGCAGTCCTGCTCAGTTTAAGCCCCAGCATTTT.

This clone was seen only a few times. The gene calls are TRBV7-9 and TRBJ1-2; 10 nucleotides align to TRBD1. Germline loops: CDR1 SEHNR, CDR2 FQNEAQ (reference sequence). This CDR3 has 14 amino acids. The V gene end was trimmed by 5 bases and the J gene end by 8 bases; junction bases not matched to a gene: 8. The CDR3 DNA follows: TGTGCCAGCAGCAATCCGGGACAGGGGAACGGCTACACCTTC. Protein product: CASSNPGQGNGYTF.

The chain uses TRBV6-5 and TRBJ2-3; possible D gene TRBD2, 5 bases. In germline, CDR1 is MNHEY, CDR2 SVGAGI. The CDR3 is 14 residues long. Trimming took 0 bases from V and 2 from J, leaving 6 bases between them. CDR3 loop: CASSYSRVTDTQYF. CDR3 in DNA: TGTGCCAGCAGTTACTCGCGGGTCACAGATACGCAGTATTTT.